The 22 T cell receptor beta chains reported below all come from one sample, sequenced in a study of T cell responses to AZD1222 COVID-19 vaccine. TCRdb's copy holds only in-frame clones and misses some; the assay was immunoSEQ multiplex PCR. The data show 100,000 to 120,000 clones, about 87% seen once. The sample was peripheral blood, taken on day 0 of AZD1222 vaccination. Receptors originate from an adult in good health.

As concerns this clone: Other nucleotide sequences in the sample specify the same CDR3. The chain couples TRBV5-1 to TRBJ2-7; maybe TRBD1 (5 bases). The CDR3 extends over 12 amino acids. The V gene's germline CDR1 is SGHRS and CDR2 YFSETQ. V was shortened by 2 bases and J by 3 bases, with 6 bases between the two germline ends. CDR3 sequence (DNA): TGCGCCAGCAGCTTAACAGGCTACGAGCAGTACTTC. Translation gives CASSLTGYEQYF.

The J gene is TRBJ1-4, the V gene TRBV28; D ambiguous. Looked up from germline, CDR1 is MDHEN and CDR2 is SYDVKM. This CDR3 spans 15 amino acids. V was pared by 3 bases and J by 6 bases, with 14 bases between. The CDR3 spells CASSFRERRHEKLFF. The CDR3, as DNA: TGTGCCAGCAGTTTTCGAGAGAGAAGACATGAAAAACTGTTTTTT.

The V and J genes are TRBV13 and TRBJ2-7; 7 bases match TRBD2. The CDR3 covers 19 residues. V was pared by 1 base and J by 0 bases, with 15 bases of the junction left unmatched. Germline lookup yields CDR1 PRHDT and CDR2 FYEKMQ (reference sequence). CDR3 sequence (DNA): TGTGCCAGCAGCTTAGAGTGGTCCCCTAGCGGAGAAAGCTCCTACGAGCAGTACTTC. Its protein product is CASSLEWSPSGESSYEQYF.

The J gene is TRBJ2-5, the V gene TRBV11-1; D may be TRBD1 or TRBD2 (5 bases each). Between the trimmed V and J ends, which lost 5 bases and 3 bases, there was a span of 16 bases. The CDR3 spans 15 residues. Germline-derived CDR1 and CDR2 are SGHAT and FQDESV (reference sequence). CDR3 sequence reads: CASSPLGDPKETQYF. CDR3 DNA: TGTGCCAGCAGCCCCTTGGGGGACCCGAAAGAGACCCAGTACTTC.

The count of this clone is one. The J gene is TRBJ1-5, the V gene TRBV11-3; D unresolved. V was trimmed by 0 bases and J by 4 bases, leaving 10 bases between them. The CDR3 is 15 residues long. CDR1 and CDR2 from the germline V gene are SGHNT and YENEEA. The CDR3 sequence is CASSLDHTRNQPQHF. In DNA form, the CDR3 reads TGTGCCAGCAGCTTAGATCATACCCGAAATCAGCCCCAGCATTTT.

J is TRBJ1-2 and V is TRBV4-1; no clear D gene. V was cut by 1 base and J by 0 bases, with 9 bases left in between. The CDR3 covers 15 residues. Germline loops: CDR1 MGHRA, CDR2 YSYEKL. The CDR3 DNA sequence: TGCGCCAGCAGCCAAGCGGATATGGCTAACTATGGCTACACCTTC. Translation: CASSQADMANYGYTF.

This clone came up once. The chain combines TRBV5-5 with TRBJ2-7; D ambiguous. The CDR3 loop spans 12 amino acids. Trimming cost V 0 bases and J 3 bases, with 4 bases left between them. Germline V CDR1 and CDR2: SGHKS, YYEKEE (reference sequence). The CDR3 nucleotides read TGTGCCAGCAGCTTGGACTACTACGAGCAGTACTTC. Translating it yields CASSLDYYEQYF. Looking up the rest from reference TRBV5-5 and TRBJ2-7 gives the full variable domain: DAGVTQSPTHLIKTRGQQVTLRCSPISGHKSVSWYQQVLGQGPQFIFQYYEKEERGRGNFPDRFSARQFPNYSSELNVNALLLGDSALYLCASSLDYYEQYFGPGTRLTVT.

This sequence joins TRBV6-5 and TRBJ2-1, with no clear D. The CDR3 runs to 13 residues. Germline lookup yields CDR1 MNHEY and CDR2 SVGAGI. Trimming shortened V by 7 bases and J by 5 bases, and 12 bases separated the two germline ends. The CDR3: CASKRSRNNEQFF. Written as DNA, the CDR3 is TGTGCCAGCAAGAGATCCAGGAACAATGAGCAGTTCTTC.

The gene calls are TRBV20-1 and TRBJ1-6; D is unresolved. This CDR3 region has 15 residues. Trimming took off 3 bases at V and 0 bases at J, with 9 bases between the two ends. Per the germline V gene, CDR1 is DFQATT and CDR2 is SNEGSKA (reference sequence). The CDR3 region has the DNA TGCAGTGCTAGTGGGCGGGGCTCCTATAATTCACCCCTCCACTTT. Its translation is CSASGRGSYNSPLHF.

This clone appeared a few times. The genes are TRBV25-1 and TRBJ1-2, with TRBD1 matching over 9 bases. Trimming at V came to 0 bases and at J to 2 bases, leaving 1 base not matched to a gene. The CDR3 totals 15 residues. The germline CDR1 and CDR2 sequences are MGHDK and SYGVNS. The CDR3, as DNA: TGTGCCAGCAGTGAATATGGGACAGGGAACTATGGCTACACCTTC. Residues: CASSEYGTGNYGYTF.

The rearrangement links TRBV27 to TRBJ1-2; the D gene is possibly TRBD1 (5 bases). Germline CDR1 and CDR2: MNHEY and SMNVEV (reference sequence). V lost 3 bases to trimming and J lost 8 bases, with 16 bases between them. This CDR3 region has 14 residues. The CDR3, as DNA: TGTGCCAGCAGTTTCTTCGACAGACCTGAGGGCTACACCTTC. Translation: CASSFFDRPEGYTF.

The V call is TRBV7-8, the J call TRBJ2-1; no clear D gene. Germline CDR1 is SGHVS and CDR2 is FQNEAQ. CDR3 length: 12 residues. The germline V and J ends were trimmed by 5 bases and 6 bases, with 8 bases remaining between them. CDR3 amino acids: CASSRDPNEQFF. In DNA form, the CDR3 reads TGTGCCAGCAGCCGAGACCCCAATGAGCAGTTCTTC.

This chain uses TRBV4-2 with TRBJ2-5; 11 bases map to TRBD2. Germline V gene sequence: CDR1 LGHNA, CDR2 YNFKEQ. Germline trimming cut 4 bases from V and 2 bases from J; bases unmatched to any gene: 6. The CDR3 spans 16 residues. The CDR3 nucleotides are TGTGCCAGCAGCCCTCGACTAGCGGGGAGTCAAGAGACCCAGTACTTC. Amino acid sequence: CASSPRLAGSQETQYF.

The CDR3 sequence: CASKEERFGYTF. In DNA, the CDR3 is TGTGCCAGCAAGGAGGAGAGGTTTGGCTACACCTTC. This chain uses TRBV2 with TRBJ1-2, with D unclear. Trimming left V 7 bases short and J 7 bases short, with 13 bases between. Germline loops: CDR1 SNHLY, CDR2 FYNNEI. CDR3 length: 12 amino acids. The whole variable domain, remainder taken from reference TRBV2 and TRBJ1-2, is EPEVTQTPSHQVTQMGQEVILRCVPISNHLYFYWYRQILGQKVEFLVSFYNNEISEKSEIFDDQFSVERPDGSNFTLKIRSTKLEDSAMYFCASKEERFGYTFGSGTRLTVV.

CDR3 region: CASSVGPSGNTGELFF. The CDR3 DNA sequence: TGTGCCAGCAGCGTAGGGCCTAGCGGGAACACCGGGGAGCTGTTTTTT. The chain uses TRBV9 and TRBJ2-2; TRBD2 agrees at 7 bases. J gave up 1 base and V 0 bases, and 3 bases lay outside the gene matches. This CDR3 region has 16 residues. The V gene's germline CDR1 is SGDLS and CDR2 YYNGEE.

The chain uses TRBV4-1 and TRBJ1-1; D is unclear. Germline CDR1 reads MGHRA; CDR2 reads YSYEKL. V was pared by 1 base and J by 13 bases, with 22 bases between. The CDR3 has 15 residues. CDR3 nucleotide sequence: TGCGCCAGCAGCCAAGCCCCTCTAGGACCTACCGAGGATTTCTTT. Protein sequence: CASSQAPLGPTEDFF.

The J gene is TRBJ1-4, the V gene TRBV5-4; maybe TRBD1 (5 bases). Germline values: CDR1 SGHNT, CDR2 YYREEE (reference sequence). This CDR3 is built from 15 residues. The V end was cut by 0 bases, the J end by 4 bases, with 10 bases between. The CDR3: CASSLGAGSNEKLFF. The CDR3 DNA follows: TGTGCCAGCAGCTTGGGAGCAGGGAGTAATGAAAAACTGTTTTTT.

In its sample, this clone was seen once. The rearrangement uses TRBV6-1 and TRBJ1-1; D perhaps matches TRBD1 (6 bases). This CDR3 has 16 residues. The germline V and J ends were trimmed by 3 bases and 3 bases, with 17 bases remaining between them. Per the germline V gene, CDR1 is MNHNS and CDR2 is SASEGT. The CDR3 loop is CASSDPTGRGDTEAFF. CDR3 sequence (DNA): TGTGCCAGCAGTGACCCAACAGGGCGAGGGGACACTGAAGCTTTCTTT.

The rearrangement uses TRBV6-5 and TRBJ1-1; maybe TRBD1 (5 bases). Trimming took 0 bases from V and 5 from J, leaving 7 bases between them. Germline lookup yields CDR1 MNHEY and CDR2 SVGAGI. This CDR3 is 13 amino acids long. The CDR3 nucleotides are TGTGCCAGCAGTTACTCCAGGGAAACTGAAGCTTTCTTT. It translates to CASSYSRETEAFF.

The chain joins TRBV27 to TRBJ2-2; D is possibly TRBD2 (6 bases). Trimming took 7 bases from V and 6 from J, leaving 15 bases between them. Germline V gene lookup returns CDR1 MNHEY and CDR2 SMNVEV (reference sequence). The CDR3 is 14 residues long. The CDR3 DNA reads TGTGCCAGCACCATCATGCCGGGGGCCGGGGAGCTGTTTTTT. This sequence encodes CASTIMPGAGELFF.

V and J are TRBV4-1 and TRBJ2-1, with D perhaps matching TRBD1 (5 bases). V lost 4 bases and J lost 8, with 18 bases in between. Germline CDR1 and CDR2: MGHRA and YSYEKL. This CDR3 comprises 15 residues. The CDR3 DNA reads as TGCGCCAGCAGCCCCAGGGTGGGGTCAATCGATGAGCAGTTCTTC. Its protein product is CASSPRVGSIDEQFF.

In its sample, this clone was seen once. The chain joins TRBV6-1 to TRBJ1-3, with a weak D call TRBD1 (6 bases). This CDR3 region has 14 residues. Germline V CDR1 and CDR2: MNHNS, SASEGT. V lost 3 bases and J 9 bases, leaving 15 bases between the germline ends. CDR3 nucleotides: TGTGCCAGCAGTGACCCGACAGGACTTTTCACCATATATTTT. Amino acid sequence: CASSDPTGLFTIYF.